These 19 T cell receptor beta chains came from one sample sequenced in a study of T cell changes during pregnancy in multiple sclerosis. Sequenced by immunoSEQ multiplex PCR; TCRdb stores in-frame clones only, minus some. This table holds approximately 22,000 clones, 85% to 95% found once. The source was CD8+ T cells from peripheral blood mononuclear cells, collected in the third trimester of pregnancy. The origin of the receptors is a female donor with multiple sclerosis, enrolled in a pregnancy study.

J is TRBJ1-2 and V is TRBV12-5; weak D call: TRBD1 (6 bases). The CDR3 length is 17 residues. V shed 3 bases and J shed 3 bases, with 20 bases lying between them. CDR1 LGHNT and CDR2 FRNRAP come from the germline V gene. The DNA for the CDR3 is TGTGCTAGTGGTTTAGCCCCAAACTTACAGGGTGACTATGGCTACACCTTC. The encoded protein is CASGLAPNLQGDYGYTF.

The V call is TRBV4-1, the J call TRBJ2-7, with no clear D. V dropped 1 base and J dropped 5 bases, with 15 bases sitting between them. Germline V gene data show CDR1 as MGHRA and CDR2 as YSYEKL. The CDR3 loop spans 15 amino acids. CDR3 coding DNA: TGCGCCAGCAGCCAAGTTCATCCGGAGAGTAACGAGCAGTACTTC. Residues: CASSQVHPESNEQYF.

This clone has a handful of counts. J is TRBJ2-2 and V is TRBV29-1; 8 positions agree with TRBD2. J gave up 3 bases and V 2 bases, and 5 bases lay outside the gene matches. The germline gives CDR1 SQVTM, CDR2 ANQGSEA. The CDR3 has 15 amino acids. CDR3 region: CSVETSGLDTGELFF. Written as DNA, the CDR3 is TGCAGCGTTGAAACCTCGGGACTAGACACCGGGGAGCTGTTTTTT.

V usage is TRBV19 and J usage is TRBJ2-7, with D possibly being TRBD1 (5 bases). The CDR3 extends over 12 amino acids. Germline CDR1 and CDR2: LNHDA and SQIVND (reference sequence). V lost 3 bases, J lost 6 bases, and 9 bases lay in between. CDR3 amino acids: CASSIQGSEQYF. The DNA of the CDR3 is TGTGCCAGTAGTATCCAGGGAAGCGAGCAGTACTTC.

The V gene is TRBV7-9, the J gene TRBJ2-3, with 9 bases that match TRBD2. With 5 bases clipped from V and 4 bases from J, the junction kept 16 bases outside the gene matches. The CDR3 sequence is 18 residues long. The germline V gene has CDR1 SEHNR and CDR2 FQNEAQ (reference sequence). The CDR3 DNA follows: TGTGCCAGCAGCCCCCCGATACCAGCGGGGGGACCACCAGATACGCAGTATTTT. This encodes CASSPPIPAGGPPDTQYF.

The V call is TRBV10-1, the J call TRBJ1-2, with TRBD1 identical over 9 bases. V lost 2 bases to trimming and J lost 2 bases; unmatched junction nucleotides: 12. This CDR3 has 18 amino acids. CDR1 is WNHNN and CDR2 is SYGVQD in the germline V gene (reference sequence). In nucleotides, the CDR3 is TGCGCCAGCAGTGAGGATGGGGACAGGGACAATCTGAACTATGGCTACACCTTC. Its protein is CASSEDGDRDNLNYGYTF.

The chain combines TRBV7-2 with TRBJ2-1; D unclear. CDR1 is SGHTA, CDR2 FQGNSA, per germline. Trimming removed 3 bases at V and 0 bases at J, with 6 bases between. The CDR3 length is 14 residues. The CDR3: CASSFTSSYNEQFF. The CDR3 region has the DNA TGTGCCAGCAGCTTCACGAGCTCCTACAATGAGCAGTTCTTC.

This CDR3 is CASSARLAGDPYNEQFF. In DNA form, the CDR3 reads TGTGCCAGCAGCGCCAGACTAGCGGGGGACCCTTACAATGAGCAGTTCTTC. This sequence joins TRBV7-6 and TRBJ2-1; 12 positions match TRBD2. J gave up 4 bases and V 5 bases, and 9 bases lay outside the gene matches. Germline CDR1 and CDR2: SGHVS and FNYEAQ. CDR3 length: 17 residues.

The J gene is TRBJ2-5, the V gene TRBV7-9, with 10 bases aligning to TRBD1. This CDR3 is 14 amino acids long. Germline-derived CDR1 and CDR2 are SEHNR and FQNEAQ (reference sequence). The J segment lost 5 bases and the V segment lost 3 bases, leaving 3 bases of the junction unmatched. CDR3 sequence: CASSLTGGWETQYF. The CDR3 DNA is TGTGCCAGCAGCTTGACAGGGGGCTGGGAGACCCAGTACTTC.

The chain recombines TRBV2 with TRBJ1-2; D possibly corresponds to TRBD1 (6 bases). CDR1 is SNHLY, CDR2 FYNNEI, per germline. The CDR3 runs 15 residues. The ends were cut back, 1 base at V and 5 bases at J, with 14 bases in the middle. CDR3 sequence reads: CASSEVGGSPYGYTF. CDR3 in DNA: TGTGCCAGCAGTGAAGTAGGGGGATCCCCATATGGCTACACCTTC.

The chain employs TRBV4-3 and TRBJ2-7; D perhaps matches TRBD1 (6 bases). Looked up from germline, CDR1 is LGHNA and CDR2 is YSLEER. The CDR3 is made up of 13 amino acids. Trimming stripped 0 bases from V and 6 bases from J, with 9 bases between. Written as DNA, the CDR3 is TGCGCCAGCAGCCAAGATACAGGGACCGAGCAGTACTTC. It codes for CASSQDTGTEQYF.

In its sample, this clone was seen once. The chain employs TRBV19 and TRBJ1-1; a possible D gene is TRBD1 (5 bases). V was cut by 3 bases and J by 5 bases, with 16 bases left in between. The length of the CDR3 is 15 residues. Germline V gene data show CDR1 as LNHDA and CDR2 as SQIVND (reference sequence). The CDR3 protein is CASSILEGVWTEAFF. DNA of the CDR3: TGTGCCAGTAGTATTTTAGAAGGGGTATGGACTGAAGCTTTCTTT.

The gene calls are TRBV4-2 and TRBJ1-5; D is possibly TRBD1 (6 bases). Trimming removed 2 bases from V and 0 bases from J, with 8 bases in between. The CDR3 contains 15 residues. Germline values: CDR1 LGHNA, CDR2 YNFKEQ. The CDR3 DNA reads TGTGCCAGCAGCCAACCAGGGGATAGCAATCAGCCCCAGCATTTT. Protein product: CASSQPGDSNQPQHF.

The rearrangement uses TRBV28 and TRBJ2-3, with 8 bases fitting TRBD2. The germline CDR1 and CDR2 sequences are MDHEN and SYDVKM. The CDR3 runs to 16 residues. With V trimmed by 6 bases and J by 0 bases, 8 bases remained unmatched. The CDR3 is CASSFLRLASTDTQYF. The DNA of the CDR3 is TGTGCCAGCAGCTTTCTCCGACTAGCGAGCACAGATACGCAGTATTTT. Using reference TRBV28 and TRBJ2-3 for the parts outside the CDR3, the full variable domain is DVKVTQSSRYLVKRTGEKVFLECVQDMDHENMFWYRQDPGLGLRLIYFSYDVKMKEKGDIPEGYSVSREKKERFSLILESASTNQTSMYLCASSFLRLASTDTQYFGPGTRLTVL.

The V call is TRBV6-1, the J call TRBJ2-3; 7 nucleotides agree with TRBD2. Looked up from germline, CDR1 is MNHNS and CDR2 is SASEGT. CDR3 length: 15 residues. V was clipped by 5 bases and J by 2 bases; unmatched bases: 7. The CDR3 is CASSISSGATDTQYF. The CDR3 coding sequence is TGTGCCAGCAGTATTTCTAGCGGAGCCACAGATACGCAGTATTTT.

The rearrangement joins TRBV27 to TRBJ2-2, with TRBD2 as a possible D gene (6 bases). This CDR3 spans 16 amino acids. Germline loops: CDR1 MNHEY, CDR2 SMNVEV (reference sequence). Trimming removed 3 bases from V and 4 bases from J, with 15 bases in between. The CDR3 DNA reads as TGTGCCAGCAGTTTTTATGTGACGGAGGGCACCGGGGAGCTGTTTTTT. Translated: CASSFYVTEGTGELFF.

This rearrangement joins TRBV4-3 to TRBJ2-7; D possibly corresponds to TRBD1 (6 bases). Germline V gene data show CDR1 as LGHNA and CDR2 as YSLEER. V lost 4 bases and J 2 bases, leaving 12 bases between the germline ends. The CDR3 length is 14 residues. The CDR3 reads CASSPTTGAYEQYF. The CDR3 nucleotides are TGCGCCAGCAGCCCCACGACAGGCGCCTACGAGCAGTACTTC.

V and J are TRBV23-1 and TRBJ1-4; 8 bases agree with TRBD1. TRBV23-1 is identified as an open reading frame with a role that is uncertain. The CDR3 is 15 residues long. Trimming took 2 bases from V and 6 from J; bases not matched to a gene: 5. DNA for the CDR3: TGCGCCAGCAGTCAACCCGACAGGGGAGATGAAAAACTGTTTTTT. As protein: CASSQPDRGDEKLFF.

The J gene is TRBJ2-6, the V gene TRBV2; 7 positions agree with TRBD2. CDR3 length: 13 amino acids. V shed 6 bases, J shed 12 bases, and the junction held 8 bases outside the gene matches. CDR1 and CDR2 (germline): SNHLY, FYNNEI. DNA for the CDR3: TGTGCCAGCAGAGCGGGACTTACACCCGTCCTGACTTTC. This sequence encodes CASRAGLTPVLTF.